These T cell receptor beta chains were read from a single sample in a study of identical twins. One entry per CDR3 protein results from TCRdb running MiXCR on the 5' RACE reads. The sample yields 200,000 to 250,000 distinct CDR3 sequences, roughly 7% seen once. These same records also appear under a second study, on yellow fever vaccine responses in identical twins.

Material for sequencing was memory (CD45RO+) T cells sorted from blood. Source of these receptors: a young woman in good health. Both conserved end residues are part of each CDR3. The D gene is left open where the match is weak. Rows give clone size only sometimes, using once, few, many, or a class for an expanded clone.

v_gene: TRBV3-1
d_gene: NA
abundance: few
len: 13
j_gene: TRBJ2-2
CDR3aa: CASSRGSPGELFF
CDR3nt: TGTGCCAGCAGTCGAGGGAGTCCCGGGGAGCTGTTTTTT

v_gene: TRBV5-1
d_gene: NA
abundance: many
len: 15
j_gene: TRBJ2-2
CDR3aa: CASSRDLGDPGELFF
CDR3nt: TGCGCCAGCAGCAGGGACTTGGGGGATCCCGGGGAGCTGTTTTTT

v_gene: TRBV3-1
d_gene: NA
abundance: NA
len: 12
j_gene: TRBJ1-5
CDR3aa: CASSRRDGPQHF
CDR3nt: TGTGCCAGCAGCCGAAGAGACGGGCCCCAGCATTTT

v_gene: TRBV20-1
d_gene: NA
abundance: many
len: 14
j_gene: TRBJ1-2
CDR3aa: CSAISLGGDYGYTF
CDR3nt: TGCAGTGCTATTAGCCTGGGGGGAGACTATGGCTACACCTTC

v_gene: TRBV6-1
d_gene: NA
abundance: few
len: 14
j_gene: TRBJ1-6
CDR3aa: CASSESPRYSPLHF
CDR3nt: TGTGCCAGCAGTGAATCACCCAGATATTCACCCCTCCACTTT

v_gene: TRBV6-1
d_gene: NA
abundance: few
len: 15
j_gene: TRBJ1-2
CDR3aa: CASSEASGLGYGYTF
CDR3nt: TGTGCCAGCAGTGAAGCCTCGGGCCTCGGATATGGCTACACCTTC

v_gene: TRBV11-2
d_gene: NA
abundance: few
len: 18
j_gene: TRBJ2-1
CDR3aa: CASSLVGLKVRAYNEQFF
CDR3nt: TGTGCCAGCAGCTTAGTGGGCCTCAAGGTGCGCGCCTACAATGAGCAGTTCTTC

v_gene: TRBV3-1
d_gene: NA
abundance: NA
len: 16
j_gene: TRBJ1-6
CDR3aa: CASSQGHLSYNSPLHF
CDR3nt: TGTGCCAGCAGCCAAGGACACCTCTCCTATAATTCACCCCTCCACTTT

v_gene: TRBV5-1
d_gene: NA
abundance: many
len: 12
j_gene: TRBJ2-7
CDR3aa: CASSFAGGEQYF
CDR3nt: TGCGCCAGCAGCTTTGCCGGGGGCGAGCAGTACTTC

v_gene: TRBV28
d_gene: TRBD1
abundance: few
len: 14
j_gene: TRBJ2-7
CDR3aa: CASSAGTGSYEQYF
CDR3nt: TGTGCCAGCAGTGCCGGGACAGGTTCCTACGAGCAGTACTTC

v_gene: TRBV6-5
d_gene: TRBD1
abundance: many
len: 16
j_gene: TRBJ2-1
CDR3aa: CASSYPRDRGDNEQFF
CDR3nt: TGTGCCAGCAGTTACCCCAGGGACAGGGGTGACAATGAGCAGTTCTTC

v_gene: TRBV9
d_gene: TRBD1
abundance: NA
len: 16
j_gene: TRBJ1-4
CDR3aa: CASSWGQGLGNEKLFF
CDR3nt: TGTGCCAGCAGCTGGGGACAGGGGCTGGGTAATGAAAAACTGTTTTTT

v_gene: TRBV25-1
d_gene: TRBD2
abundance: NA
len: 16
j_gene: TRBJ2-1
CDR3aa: CASSVLRLAGFHEQFF
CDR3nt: TGTGCCAGCAGTGTACTACGACTAGCGGGATTTCATGAGCAGTTCTTC

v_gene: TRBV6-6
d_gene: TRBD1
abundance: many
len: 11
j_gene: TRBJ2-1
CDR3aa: CASSPGTAGFF
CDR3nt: TGTGCCAGCAGTCCGGGGACAGCAGGGTTCTTC

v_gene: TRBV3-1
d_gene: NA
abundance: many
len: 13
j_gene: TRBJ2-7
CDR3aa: CASSRAGAYEQYF
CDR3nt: TGTGCCAGCAGCCGGGCAGGAGCCTACGAGCAGTACTTC

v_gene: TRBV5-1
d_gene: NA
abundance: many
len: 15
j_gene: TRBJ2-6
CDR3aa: CASSLGGAGANVLTF
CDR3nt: TGCGCCAGCAGCTTGGGGGGTGCTGGGGCCAACGTCCTGACTTTC

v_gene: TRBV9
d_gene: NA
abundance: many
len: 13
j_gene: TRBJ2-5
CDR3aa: CASSKGLSETQYF
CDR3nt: TGTGCCAGCAGCAAGGGGTTATCCGAGACCCAGTACTTC

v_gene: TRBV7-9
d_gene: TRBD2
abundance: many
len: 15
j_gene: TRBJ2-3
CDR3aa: CASSFLTSGTDTQYF
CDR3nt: TGTGCCAGCAGCTTCCTGACTAGCGGCACAGATACGCAGTATTTT

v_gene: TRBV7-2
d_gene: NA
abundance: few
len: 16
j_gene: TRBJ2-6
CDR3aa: CASSLGGAPGANVLTF
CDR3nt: TGTGCCAGCAGCTTAGGAGGGGCGCCTGGGGCCAACGTCCTGACTTTC

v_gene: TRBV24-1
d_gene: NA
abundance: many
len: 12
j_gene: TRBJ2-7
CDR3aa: CATSDGSYEQYF
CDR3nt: TGTGCCACCAGTGATGGATCCTACGAGCAGTACTTC

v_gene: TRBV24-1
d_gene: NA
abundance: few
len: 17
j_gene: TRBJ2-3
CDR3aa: CATSDTYTGRGTDTQYF
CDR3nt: TGTGCCACCAGTGATACATATACAGGGAGAGGGACAGATACGCAGTATTTT

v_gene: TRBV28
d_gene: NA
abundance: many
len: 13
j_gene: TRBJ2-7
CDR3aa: CASSRFGGLEQYF
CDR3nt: TGTGCCAGCAGCCGTTTCGGGGGGCTCGAGCAGTACTTC

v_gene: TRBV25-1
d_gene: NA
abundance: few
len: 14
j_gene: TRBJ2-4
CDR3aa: CASSDDGLWDIQYF
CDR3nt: TGTGCCAGCAGTGACGACGGTCTGTGGGACATTCAGTACTTC

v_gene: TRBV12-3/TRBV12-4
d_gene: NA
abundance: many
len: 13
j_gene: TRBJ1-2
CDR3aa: CASRPDTDYGYTF
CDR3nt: TGTGCCAGCAGGCCCGACACAGATTATGGCTACACCTTC

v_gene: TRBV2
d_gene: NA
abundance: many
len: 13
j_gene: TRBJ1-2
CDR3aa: CASSLRSNYGYTF
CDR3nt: TGTGCCAGCAGTTTACGATCCAACTATGGCTACACCTTC

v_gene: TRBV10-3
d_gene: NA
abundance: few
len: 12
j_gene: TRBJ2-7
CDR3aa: CAIRTASYEQYF
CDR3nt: TGTGCCATCAGGACAGCCTCCTACGAGCAGTACTTC

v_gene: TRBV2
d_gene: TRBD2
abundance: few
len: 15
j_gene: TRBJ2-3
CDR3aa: CASSPGTTVTDTQYF
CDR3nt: TGTGCCAGCAGTCCCGGGACTACTGTCACAGATACGCAGTATTTT

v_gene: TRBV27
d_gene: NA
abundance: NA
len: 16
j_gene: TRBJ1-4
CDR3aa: CASSLENRATNEKLFF
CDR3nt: TGTGCCAGCAGTTTGGAGAACAGGGCAACTAATGAAAAACTGTTTTTT

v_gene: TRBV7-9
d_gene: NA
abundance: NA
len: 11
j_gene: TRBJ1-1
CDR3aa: CASSSGVTAFF
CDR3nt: TGTGCCAGCAGCTCAGGGGTGACAGCTTTCTTT

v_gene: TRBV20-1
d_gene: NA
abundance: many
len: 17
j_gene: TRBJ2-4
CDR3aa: CSARDLVSLGAKNIQYF
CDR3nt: TGCAGTGCTAGAGATCTTGTTAGCTTAGGGGCCAAAAACATTCAGTACTTC

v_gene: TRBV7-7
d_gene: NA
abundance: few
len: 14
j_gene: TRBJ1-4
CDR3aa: CASSPSGVNEKLFF
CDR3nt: TGTGCCAGCAGCCCATCCGGTGTTAATGAAAAACTGTTTTTT

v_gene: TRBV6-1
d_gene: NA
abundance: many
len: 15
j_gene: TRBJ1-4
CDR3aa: CASRPGPREQEKLFF
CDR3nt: TGTGCCAGCAGGCCGGGACCCCGAGAACAAGAAAAACTGTTTTTT